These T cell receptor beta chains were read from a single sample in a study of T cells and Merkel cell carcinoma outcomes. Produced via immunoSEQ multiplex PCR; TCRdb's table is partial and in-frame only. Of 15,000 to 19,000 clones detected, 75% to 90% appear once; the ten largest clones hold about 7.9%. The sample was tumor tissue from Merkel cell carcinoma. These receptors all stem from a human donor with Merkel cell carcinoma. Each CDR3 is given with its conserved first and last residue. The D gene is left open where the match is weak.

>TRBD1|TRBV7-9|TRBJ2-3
CASSLVRDRIIERDTQYF
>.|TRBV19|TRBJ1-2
CASSSQDSEGIYTF
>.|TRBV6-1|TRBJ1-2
CASSEGQVVGYTF
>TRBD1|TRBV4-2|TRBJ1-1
CASSQGDRGLKTEAFF
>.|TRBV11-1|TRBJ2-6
CASSLTTGRASGANVLTF
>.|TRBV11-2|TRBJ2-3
CASSLDTLGTQYF
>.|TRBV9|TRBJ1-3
CASSVSQDSGNTIYF
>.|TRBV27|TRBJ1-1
CASRWGAYTEAFF
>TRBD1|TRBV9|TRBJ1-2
CASSEGQDTWGYTF
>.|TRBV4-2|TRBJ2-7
CASSRRQTSQDEQYF
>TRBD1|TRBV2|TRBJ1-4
CASSEGTGGGNEKLFF
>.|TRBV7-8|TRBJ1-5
CASSLTGGGNQPQHF
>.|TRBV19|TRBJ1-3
CASSIAFGSLSGNTIYF
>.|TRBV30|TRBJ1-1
CAWSIQENTEAFF
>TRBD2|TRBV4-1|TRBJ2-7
CASSLERGVLYEQYF
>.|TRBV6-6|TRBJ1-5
CASSYGGGRQPQHF
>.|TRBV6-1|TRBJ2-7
CASTRGGGNYEQYF
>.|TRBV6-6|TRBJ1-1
CASSFGLGNTEAFF
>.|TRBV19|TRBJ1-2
CASSPSSQRVYGYTF
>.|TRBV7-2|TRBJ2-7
CASSGLRTEQYF
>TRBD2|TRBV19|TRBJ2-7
CASSDLAGGSYEQYF
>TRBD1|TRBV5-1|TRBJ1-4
CASSLGRGSTNEKLFF
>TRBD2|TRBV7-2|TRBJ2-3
CASRPGLAGADTQYF
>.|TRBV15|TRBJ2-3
CATSREVLAYHRPPDTQYF
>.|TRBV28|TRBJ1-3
CASSFRPASGNTIYF
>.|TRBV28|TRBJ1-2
CASSLVGGGYGYTF
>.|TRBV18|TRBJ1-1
CASSPGSMNTEAFF
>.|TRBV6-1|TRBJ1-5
CASSVGQPQHF
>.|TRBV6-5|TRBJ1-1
CSDPNTEAFF
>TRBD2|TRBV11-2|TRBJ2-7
CASSLAGGGIYEQYF
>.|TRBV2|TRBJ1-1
CASSQGRNTEAFF
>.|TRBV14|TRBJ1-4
CASSFGRRGNEKLFF